At least ten counts were recorded for the clone carrying this T cell receptor (beta chain). Time point indicated: after trial treatment. Documented treatment: LDRT plus nivolumab, ipilimumab, low-dose cyclophosphamide and aspirin (RACIN trial). The source of the sample is a study of low-dose radiotherapy and immunotherapy resistance in tumors. Study at large: Cyclophosphamide went in intravenously at 200 mg/m2 every two weeks, one day before radiation and immunotherapy.

Gene-specific TRAV and TRBV primers were used for first-strand cDNA, covering alpha and beta chains. Using a constant-region primer together with a V-primer adapter, TCRs were subjected to 15 to 25 PCR cycles of amplification. In vitro transcription amplified isolated mRNA. TCRdb recomputed calls from the reads with MiXCR, one row per CDR3 protein. The table lists some 38,000 distinct CDR3 sequences, roughly 20% of them singletons. Specimen: PBMCs, collected after low-dose radiotherapy plus immunotherapy. The sequence was obtained from a female donor with ovarian cancer.

CDR3 loop: CSASVETGITDEQFF. CDR3 bases: TGCAGTGCTAGCGTTGAGACAGGGATCACGGATGAGCAGTTCTTC. This chain connects TRBV20-1 to TRBJ2-1; 7 bases map to TRBD1. The CDR3 contains 15 residues. Germline-derived CDR1 and CDR2 are DFQATT and SNEGSKA (reference sequence). J was trimmed by 8 bases and V by 3 bases; bases with no gene match: 13.